The 23 T cell receptor beta chains given below trace back to one sample, sequenced in a study of cytomegalovirus exposure and HLA in healthy donors. The PCR was carried out with 60 Vbeta primers and 13 Jbeta primers. Data came from immunoSEQ multiplex PCR; TCRdb stores just in-frame clones and leaves some out. This table holds 140,000 to 150,000 clones, over 65% found once. Sequencing was carried out using PBMCs. The origin of the receptors is a man aged 35 to 55 in good health and CMV-seropositive.

The chain employs TRBV11-2 and TRBJ2-5, with a weak D call TRBD2 (7 bases). This CDR3 is built from 14 residues. V was cut by 5 bases and J by 1 base, with 11 bases left in between. Germline CDR1 SGHAT, CDR2 FQNNGV. The CDR3 bases are TGTGCCAGCAGCCGGGGGGCGTCCCAAGAGACCCAGTACTTC. It translates to CASSRGASQETQYF.

The V gene is TRBV11-2, the J gene TRBJ2-5; 12 bases map to TRBD1. The J call is doubtful: the DNA matches TRBJ2-7 better. The CDR3 length is 16 residues. Per germline, CDR1 SGHAT and CDR2 FQNNGV. The DNA of the CDR3 is TGTGCCAGCAGCTTAGGGGGGACAGGGGGCCTCTACGAGCAGTACTTC. As protein: CASSLGGTGGLYEQYF.

The V call is TRBV12-5, the J call TRBJ2-5; TRBD2 matches at 8 bases. Germline CDR1 reads LGHNT; CDR2 reads FRNRAP. V lost 1 base and J lost 1; bases outside the gene matches: 5. This CDR3 is built from 16 residues. The CDR3 DNA reads TGTGCTAGTGGTTTGGGACTAGCGCCCCTCCAAGAGACCCAGTACTTC. This translates into CASGLGLAPLQETQYF.

The rearrangement uses TRBV4-1 and TRBJ2-7, with D perhaps TRBD2 (6 bases). This CDR3 has 16 amino acids. Trimming shortened V by 3 bases and J by 3 bases, and 18 bases separated the two germline ends. Germline V gene data show CDR1 as MGHRA and CDR2 as YSYEKL. This chain's CDR3 is CASSQLPGRGYYEQYF. CDR3 nucleotide sequence: TGCGCCAGCAGCCAGCTCCCTGGGCGGGGCTACTACGAGCAGTACTTC.

The chain links TRBV5-6 to TRBJ1-1; 8 positions agree with TRBD1. J gave up 3 bases and V 4 bases, and 17 bases lay outside the gene matches. Germline CDR1 is SGHDT and CDR2 is YYEEEE. The CDR3 length is 18 residues. CDR3 DNA sequence: TGTGCCAGCAGCCTGAGTATCTTCAGGGGGCATGGGGACACTGAAGCTTTCTTT. This codes for CASSLSIFRGHGDTEAFF.

In this sample, this clone turned up once. This chain connects TRBV5-8 to TRBJ2-2; 10 nucleotides line up with TRBD2. CDR1 is SGHTS, CDR2 YDEGEE, per germline. V lost 0 bases and J lost 6; bases outside the gene matches: 8. The CDR3 spans 17 residues. CDR3 sequence (DNA): TGTGCCAGCAGCTTGGGGACCCTAGCGGGAGTGGCCGGGGAGCTGTTTTTT. Translation: CASSLGTLAGVAGELFF.

The chain carries TRBV7-2 and TRBJ2-7; 8 bases align to TRBD1. CDR3 size: 15 residues. V lost 6 bases to trimming and J lost 2 bases; unmatched junction nucleotides: 9. Germline V gives CDR1 SGHTA, CDR2 FQGNSA. CDR3 sequence reads: CASSIGGTGPYEQYF. In DNA form, the CDR3 reads TGTGCCAGCAGTATAGGCGGGACAGGTCCCTACGAGCAGTACTTC.

The CDR3 region is CASSQGSSGLAGYTF. Here the CDR3 DNA reads TGCGCCAGCAGCCAAGGGAGCAGCGGCCTGGCTGGCTACACCTTC. The chain has TRBV4-1 and TRBJ1-2; no clear D. Per the germline V gene, CDR1 is MGHRA and CDR2 is YSYEKL. The CDR3 sequence is 15 residues long. V shed 1 base and J shed 7 bases, with 16 bases lying between them.

There are a few counts of this clone. The chain has TRBV28 and TRBJ2-7; D unresolved. In germline, CDR1 is MDHEN, CDR2 SYDVKM. V lost 6 bases to trimming and J lost 3 bases, with 21 bases between them. CDR3 length equals 16 residues. DNA of the CDR3: TGTGCCAGCAGCCCTATCCCCCCCGGAGACGGCTACGAGCAGTACTTC. The encoded protein is CASSPIPPGDGYEQYF.

V is TRBV5-4 and J is TRBJ2-7; 9 nucleotides line up with TRBD1. Germline CDR1 reads SGHNT; CDR2 reads YYREEE (reference sequence). This CDR3 spans 15 amino acids. V lost 4 bases and J lost 3; bases outside the gene matches: 8. In nucleotides, the CDR3 is TGTGCCAGCAGCCGAACAGGGGGCGCTGACTACGAGCAGTACTTC. As protein: CASSRTGGADYEQYF. Full variable domain (outside the CDR3, taken from reference TRBV5-4 and TRBJ2-7): ETGVTQSPTHLIKTRGQQVTLRCSSQSGHNTVSWYQQALGQGPQFIFQYYREEENGRGNFPPRFSGLQFPNYSSELNVNALELDDSALYLCASSRTGGADYEQYFGPGTRLTVT.

This CDR3 is CASSLGGTGPFLHYEQYF. The CDR3 bases are TGTGCCAGCAGTTTGGGCGGGACAGGACCCTTCTTGCACTACGAGCAGTACTTC. This chain uses TRBV28 with TRBJ2-7, with 8 bases fitting TRBD1. Germline V gene lookup returns CDR1 MDHEN and CDR2 SYDVKM. The CDR3 extends over 18 amino acids. V gave up 3 bases and J gave up 3 bases; unmatched junction bases: 16. The variable domain in full, with the rest retrieved from reference TRBV28 and TRBJ2-7, is DVKVTQSSRYLVKRTGEKVFLECVQDMDHENMFWYRQDPGLGLRLIYFSYDVKMKEKGDIPEGYSVSREKKERFSLILESASTNQTSMYLCASSLGGTGPFLHYEQYFGPGTRLTVT.

The gene calls are TRBV10-3 and TRBJ1-5, with 10 bases identical to TRBD1. Germline loops: CDR1 ENHRY, CDR2 SYGVKD. With V trimmed by 5 bases and J by 9 bases, 10 bases remained unmatched. The length of the CDR3 is 15 residues. CDR3 DNA: TGTGCCATCAGTCAGGACAGGGGGAGGGTAGGGCCCCAGCATTTT. It yields the protein CAISQDRGRVGPQHF.

The gene calls are TRBV10-2 and TRBJ1-1, with D possibly being TRBD1 (5 bases). The CDR3 is 14 amino acids. V was trimmed by 6 bases and J by 1 base, leaving 12 bases between them. Per the germline V gene, CDR1 is WSHSY and CDR2 is SAAADI. CDR3: CASSSKGKNTEAFF. CDR3 in DNA: TGCGCCAGCAGCTCCAAGGGGAAGAACACTGAAGCTTTCTTT.

The V and J genes are TRBV5-4 and TRBJ2-7, with D maybe TRBD2 (5 bases). Per the germline V gene, CDR1 is SGHNT and CDR2 is YYREEE (reference sequence). The CDR3 is 14 residues long. Trimming pared 4 bases from V and 0 bases from J, leaving 11 bases between. CDR3 in amino acids: CASSIFSASYEQYF. In nucleotides, the CDR3 is TGTGCCAGCAGCATTTTTAGCGCCTCCTACGAGCAGTACTTC.

With respect to this clone: An end of the junction does not agree with germline; a read error may underlie this. Different DNA sequences within this sample yield the same CDR3. The V and J genes are TRBV7-2 and TRBJ2-7, with TRBD1 matching 8 bases. Germline V gives CDR1 SGHTA, CDR2 FQGNSA. The CDR3 is 14 amino acids. CDR3 residues: CASSLAGQGYEQYF. The CDR3 coding sequence is TGTGCCAGCAGCTTAGCCGGACAGGGCTACGAGCAGTACTTT.

This clone has a handful of counts. The V and J genes are TRBV7-9 and TRBJ1-4; D is undetermined. This CDR3 has 15 residues. Germline values: CDR1 SEHNR, CDR2 FQNEAQ (reference sequence). V was trimmed by 1 base and J by 8 bases, leaving 14 bases between them. For the CDR3, the DNA is TGTGCCAGCAGCTTAGTGGAAGCAGGAAACGAAAAACTGTTTTTT. This gives the protein CASSLVEAGNEKLFF.

This clone was seen a few times. The chain employs TRBV28 and TRBJ2-3, with 9 nucleotides matching TRBD1. After removal of 7 bases from V and 1 base from J, the junction contained 6 bases not matched to a gene. Germline values: CDR1 MDHEN, CDR2 SYDVKM. This CDR3 has 15 amino acids. This CDR3 is CASNPGQGGTDTQYF. The CDR3 DNA sequence: TGTGCCAGCAACCCGGGACAGGGCGGCACAGATACGCAGTATTTT.

V usage is TRBV4-1 and J usage is TRBJ2-1; D might be TRBD1 (6 bases). The V gene lost 0 bases and the J gene lost 5 bases, with 14 bases spanning the gap. The CDR3 spans 16 residues. The germline gives CDR1 MGHRA, CDR2 YSYEKL. CDR3 nucleotides: TGCGCCAGCAGCCAAGATACCAGGGACACTCACAATGAGCAGTTCTTC. Its protein product is CASSQDTRDTHNEQFF.

This clone occurred a few times. V usage is TRBV7-2 and J usage is TRBJ2-3; D possibly corresponds to TRBD2 (6 bases). The germline V gene has CDR1 SGHTA and CDR2 FQGNSA. The V and J ends lost 5 bases and 8 bases respectively, with 17 bases between them. This CDR3 spans 14 amino acids. CDR3 sequence: CASSLGTFRSTQYF. The CDR3 coding sequence is TGTGCCAGCAGCCTAGGGACTTTCAGGAGTACGCAGTATTTT.

The chain links TRBV28 to TRBJ2-1; possibly TRBD2 for D (6 bases). CDR3 length: 10 residues. V gave up 6 bases and J gave up 10 bases, with 7 bases separating them. Germline values: CDR1 MDHEN, CDR2 SYDVKM. The DNA for the CDR3 is TGTGCCAGCAGCGGAGGGGAGCAGTTCTTC. It encodes CASSGGEQFF.

This chain links TRBV19 with TRBJ1-1; D is unresolved. Trimming cost V 5 bases and J 0 bases, with 7 bases left between them. The germline CDR1 and CDR2 sequences are LNHDA and SQIVND (reference sequence). The CDR3 consists of 13 residues. CDR3 in amino acids: CASSQALNTEAFF. For the CDR3, the DNA is TGTGCCAGTAGTCAGGCTCTGAACACTGAAGCTTTCTTT.

The J gene is TRBJ2-1, the V gene TRBV18, with 9 nucleotides matching TRBD2. Germline assignment: CDR1 KGHSH and CDR2 LQKENI. This CDR3 has 14 residues. V shed 3 bases, J shed 7 bases, and the junction held 4 bases outside the gene matches. The CDR3 spells CASSPSGGVNEQFF. The CDR3 DNA reads TGTGCCAGCTCACCTAGCGGGGGAGTAAATGAGCAGTTCTTC.

The chain is built from TRBV7-9 and TRBJ2-2, with D possibly being TRBD1 (6 bases). CDR1 is SEHNR, CDR2 FQNEAQ, per germline (reference sequence). V shed 5 bases and J shed 1 base, with 11 bases lying between them. The CDR3 loop spans 15 amino acids. CDR3 bases: TGTGCCAGCAGCCCATTGACAGGGAACACCGGGGAGCTGTTTTTT. Protein sequence: CASSPLTGNTGELFF.